These 10 T cell receptor beta chains were sequenced from one sample in a study of chemoradiotherapy in HPV16-positive cancers. Using immunoSEQ multiplex PCR, the repertoire was profiled, and TCRdb retains in-frame clones only, with some absent. Seen here are fewer than 25,000 clones, 73% observed once, and the top ten hold 2.6%. Sampling was conducted from a patient who underwent chemoradiotherapy. These receptors came from a human donor with HPV-associated anogenital cancer.

V gene TRBV5-8 combines with J gene TRBJ2-6; D not resolved. V lost 4 bases and J lost 2, with 13 bases in between. This CDR3 has 16 amino acids. From germline, CDR1 is SGHTS and CDR2 YDEGEE. The chain's CDR3 is CASSHPSQTGANVLTF. CDR3 sequence (DNA): TGTGCCAGCAGCCATCCCAGTCAAACTGGGGCCAACGTCCTGACTTTC.

V gene TRBV7-8 combines with J gene TRBJ2-7; 9 bases are a match to TRBD1. The CDR3 extends over 13 amino acids. CDR1 SGHVS and CDR2 FQNEAQ come from the germline V gene. Losses at the gene ends were 7 bases for V and 3 bases for J; bases not matched to a gene: 4. As DNA, the CDR3 is TGTGCCAGCACCGGACAGGGGCACTACGAGCAGTACTTC. Amino acids: CASTGQGHYEQYF.

This clone was detected only once. The V gene is TRBV9, the J gene TRBJ1-2, with 10 positions matching TRBD1. Germline-derived CDR1 and CDR2 are SGDLS and YYNGEE. V shed 2 bases, J shed 3 bases, and the junction held 7 bases outside the gene matches. The CDR3 is 16 amino acids. CDR3 in amino acids: CASSVSSGTGDYGYTF. The DNA of the CDR3 is TGTGCCAGCAGCGTCAGCTCCGGGACAGGGGACTATGGCTACACCTTC.

The V gene is TRBV7-2, the J gene TRBJ2-5; 11 bases agree with TRBD2. The germline gives CDR1 SGHTA, CDR2 FQGNSA. With V trimmed by 5 bases and J by 5 bases, 7 bases remained unmatched. This CDR3 is built from 15 residues. The CDR3 DNA sequence: TGTGCCAGCAGCGCGACTAGCGGGATGAGTGAGACCCAGTACTTC. The encoded protein is CASSATSGMSETQYF.

The chain uses TRBV27 and TRBJ1-3, with 9 bases identical to TRBD1. This CDR3 has 16 amino acids. The V segment lost 9 bases and the J segment 5 bases; nucleotides outside the gene matches: 14. Germline values: CDR1 MNHEY, CDR2 SMNVEV (reference sequence). CDR3 sequence reads: CASKDRGGTGRNTIYF. The CDR3 bases are TGTGCCAGTAAGGACAGGGGAGGAACCGGTCGAAACACCATATATTTT.

The chain has TRBV9 and TRBJ1-1; tentative D call: TRBD1 (5 bases). Trimming pared 0 bases from V and 3 bases from J, leaving 6 bases between. CDR3 length: 13 amino acids. Per germline, CDR1 SGDLS and CDR2 YYNGEE. The CDR3 loop reads CASSVGGDTEAFF. In DNA, the CDR3 is TGTGCCAGCAGCGTAGGAGGGGACACTGAAGCTTTCTTT.

The CDR3 reads CASSPVSGAQETQYF. The CDR3 DNA reads TGTGCCAGCAGTCCGGTGTCCGGGGCCCAAGAGACCCAGTACTTC. The chain uses TRBV6-4 and TRBJ2-5; D is possibly TRBD1 or TRBD2 (5 bases each). The CDR3 is 15 residues long. Germline CDR1 and CDR2: MRHNA and SNTAGT. V was shortened by 5 bases and J by 1 base, with 14 bases between the two germline ends.

The chain employs TRBV10-3 and TRBJ1-1; 7 bases agree with TRBD1. The CDR3 length is 15 residues. Germline V gene data show CDR1 as ENHRY and CDR2 as SYGVKD. V dropped 4 bases and J dropped 1; count of bases not matched to a gene: 6. The CDR3 loop reads CAISGATGKNTEAFF. The CDR3 nucleotides are TGTGCCATCAGTGGGGCGACAGGGAAGAACACTGAAGCTTTCTTT.

The V call is TRBV7-9, the J call TRBJ2-1; tentatively, D is TRBD1 (6 bases). This CDR3 has 12 residues. With 6 bases removed from V and 5 bases from J, the gap between germline ends came to 8 bases. Germline-derived CDR1 and CDR2 are SEHNR and FQNEAQ (reference sequence). CDR3: CASRGDNNEQFF. The CDR3 bases are TGTGCCAGCAGGGGGGACAACAATGAGCAGTTCTTC.

J is TRBJ1-2 and V is TRBV25-1, with no clear D. The CDR3 has 12 amino acids. Trimming removed 8 bases at V and 1 base at J, with 8 bases between. Germline V lookup: CDR1 MGHDK, CDR2 SYGVNS. The CDR3: CASEQSNYGYTF. The CDR3 DNA is TGTGCCAGCGAACAGAGTAACTATGGCTACACCTTC.